This TCR beta chain was found in a study of shared T cell receptors in the human thymus. CDR3 length: 14 residues. Germline V gives CDR1 LNHDA, CDR2 SQIVND (reference sequence). The J segment lost 6 bases and the V segment lost 3 bases, leaving 1 base of the junction unmatched. Here immunoSEQ multiplex PCR was the method, and the copy in TCRdb shows in-frame clones only, minus some. Of about 400,000 clones listed, around 93% are singletons. Sequencing was performed on thymocytes. The sequence was collected from a human donor. J is TRBJ2-1 and V is TRBV19; TRBD2 agrees at 11 bases. The chain's CDR3 is CASSITSGSNEQFF. The CDR3 DNA reads as TGTGCCAGTAGTATCACTAGCGGGAGCAATGAGCAGTTCTTC.